These 31 T cell receptor beta chains share one sample of origin, sequenced in a study of blood T cell repertoires in COVID-19. The protocol was immunoSEQ multiplex PCR, while the TCRdb copy is restricted to in-frame clones and leaves out a portion. This sample has approximately 16,000 clones, with 85% to 90% found just once. The sample consisted of peripheral blood. The receptors come from a woman older than 75 with COVID-19, enrolled during active disease.

The chain carries TRBV28 and TRBJ2-4; the D is unclear. This CDR3 spans 16 amino acids. Germline V CDR1 and CDR2: MDHEN, SYDVKM. The V end was cut by 3 bases, the J end by 3 bases, with 15 bases between. The CDR3 sequence is CASSFPLITDKNIQYF. The CDR3 DNA sequence: TGTGCCAGCAGTTTTCCACTAATAACCGACAAAAACATTCAGTACTTC.

The chain carries TRBV14 and TRBJ1-1; 7 nucleotides agree with TRBD1. The CDR3 totals 15 residues. In germline, CDR1 is SGHDN, CDR2 FVKESK. With 1 base clipped from V and 0 bases from J, the junction kept 2 bases outside the gene matches. CDR3 in amino acids: CASSQADRLNTEAFF. The CDR3 DNA reads as TGTGCCAGCAGCCAAGCGGACAGGCTGAACACTGAAGCTTTCTTT.

The chain recombines TRBV24-1 with TRBJ2-4, with 7 bases aligning to TRBD1. The V and J ends lost 12 bases and 4 bases, in that order; junction bases with no gene match: 17. Germline assignment: CDR1 KGHDR and CDR2 SFDVKD. The CDR3 loop spans 16 amino acids. CDR3 residues: CAVGGAPGTDKNIQYF. CDR3 DNA sequence: TGTGCCGTTGGAGGAGCCCCCGGGACAGATAAAAACATTCAGTACTTC.

The rearrangement joins TRBV6-6 to TRBJ1-1, with D unresolved. CDR3 length equals 14 residues. CDR1 is MNHNY, CDR2 SVGAGI, per germline (reference sequence). The ends were cut back, 6 bases at V and 1 base at J, with 12 bases in the middle. The CDR3, as DNA: TGTGCCAGCAGCCGCGGGAGGCGGAACACTGAAGCTTTCTTT. This encodes CASSRGRRNTEAFF.

The chain carries TRBV7-2 and TRBJ2-5; 7 bases agree with TRBD1. Germline V gene lookup returns CDR1 SGHTA and CDR2 FQGNSA. The CDR3 extends over 15 amino acids. J gave up 1 base and V 5 bases, and 7 bases lay outside the gene matches. In DNA form, the CDR3 reads TGTGCCAGCAGCCCCCAGGGACAGAGCCAAGAGACCCAGTACTTC. Amino acids: CASSPQGQSQETQYF.

As regards this clone: The junction does not match germline at one end; this may be a read error. The chain recombines TRBV29-1 with TRBJ1-2, with D unresolved. Germline values: CDR1 SQVTM, CDR2 ANQGSEA. This CDR3 comprises 11 residues. The CDR3 sequence is CSALLWEKSLF. CDR3 sequence (DNA): TGCAGCGCCCTTTTGTGGGAGAAGAGCCTCTTC.

V and J are TRBV10-3 and TRBJ1-2; 7 bases match TRBD1. Trimming took 6 bases from V and 2 from J; bases not matched to a gene: 9. The CDR3 covers 15 residues. Per the germline V gene, CDR1 is ENHRY and CDR2 is SYGVKD. Written as DNA, the CDR3 is TGTGCCATCAGGAAGGGACAGCTGGTAAACTATGGCTACACCTTC. Amino acid sequence: CAIRKGQLVNYGYTF.

This clone was seen just once. This chain's CDR3 is CASSLGLAGRGADTQYF. DNA for the CDR3: TGTGCCAGCAGCTTGGGACTAGCGGGACGCGGCGCAGATACGCAGTATTTT. J is TRBJ2-3 and V is TRBV5-4; 11 positions agree with TRBD2. This CDR3 has 17 amino acids. Germline CDR1 SGHNT, CDR2 YYREEE (reference sequence). V lost 0 bases, J lost 4 bases, and 7 bases stayed unmatched. The full variable domain, rest sourced from reference TRBV5-4 and TRBJ2-3, is ETGVTQSPTHLIKTRGQQVTLRCSSQSGHNTVSWYQQALGQGPQFIFQYYREEENGRGNFPPRFSGLQFPNYSSELNVNALELDDSALYLCASSLGLAGRGADTQYFGPGTRLTVL.

As DNA, the CDR3 is TGCAGCGCTGTGGACAGGGCCCTATCTAGTACGCAGTATTTT. This translates into CSAVDRALSSTQYF. This chain uses TRBV29-1 with TRBJ2-3; 8 bases agree with TRBD1. This CDR3 has 14 amino acids. Losses at the gene ends were 7 bases for V and 8 bases for J; bases not matched to a gene: 14. In germline, CDR1 is SQVTM, CDR2 ANQGSEA.

The chain links TRBV4-1 to TRBJ2-1; D might be TRBD2 (6 bases). The germline V gene encodes CDR1 MGHRA and CDR2 YSYEKL. The length of the CDR3 is 19 residues. V dropped 2 bases and J dropped 2 bases, with 22 bases sitting between them. The CDR3 nucleotides read TGCGCCAGCAGCCAAACAGTGGGAGGACTATCACCCCCCTACAATGAGCAGTTCTTC. It encodes CASSQTVGGLSPPYNEQFF.

A few counts support this clone. Compared with germline, one end of the junction differs, possibly owing to a read error. The chain recombines TRBV11-2 with TRBJ2-7; TRBD2 might be the D (6 bases). The CDR3 loop spans 13 amino acids. Germline assignment: CDR1 SGHAT and CDR2 FQNNGV. This CDR3 is CASSLGEYSGRNF. In DNA form, the CDR3 reads TGTGCCAGCAGCTTAGGAGAGTATAGCGGTAGGAACTTC.

This rearrangement joins TRBV7-2 to TRBJ1-5, with D maybe TRBD1 (6 bases). CDR3 length: 15 residues. Deletions cut 5 bases from V and 4 bases from J, with 15 bases between. Per germline, CDR1 SGHTA and CDR2 FQGNSA. The CDR3 region has the DNA TGTGCCAGCAGCCGCACAGGGAGCCAGAATCAGCCCCAGCATTTT. The encoded protein is CASSRTGSQNQPQHF.

This chain uses TRBV4-3 with TRBJ1-4; 9 nucleotides align to TRBD1. J lost 5 bases, V lost 3 bases, and 4 bases had no gene match. This CDR3 is built from 15 residues. Germline V gives CDR1 LGHNA, CDR2 YSLEER. The CDR3: CASSHRGQGNEKLFF. Written as DNA, the CDR3 is TGCGCCAGCAGCCACCGGGGACAGGGAAATGAAAAACTGTTTTTT.

The chain is built from TRBV7-2 and TRBJ1-2, with 8 bases fitting TRBD1. The germline CDR1 and CDR2 sequences are SGHTA and FQGNSA. This CDR3 region has 14 residues. V shed 5 bases, J shed 7 bases, and the junction held 9 bases outside the gene matches. The CDR3 coding sequence is TGTGCCAGCAGCACCGGACAGGGTAGTGGTGGCTACACCTTC. Protein sequence: CASSTGQGSGGYTF.

The rearrangement uses TRBV9 and TRBJ2-3; 10 bases match TRBD2. V lost 4 bases and J lost 6; bases outside the gene matches: 8. CDR3 length: 15 residues. CDR1 is SGDLS and CDR2 is YYNGEE in the germline V gene. CDR3 amino acids: CASSRGTSDSDTQYF. DNA for the CDR3: TGTGCCAGCAGCAGAGGGACTAGCGATTCGGATACGCAGTATTTT.

The chain couples TRBV25-1 to TRBJ2-5; no reliable D call. Germline assignment: CDR1 MGHDK and CDR2 SYGVNS. Trimming took off 3 bases at V and 7 bases at J, with 12 bases between the two ends. The CDR3 has 13 residues. CDR3 sequence: CASSDAQFLTQYF. The CDR3 region has the DNA TGTGCCAGCAGTGACGCACAGTTTCTGACCCAGTACTTC.

The genes are TRBV5-6 and TRBJ1-2; 7 bases agree with TRBD1. Germline lookup yields CDR1 SGHDT and CDR2 YYEEEE. The CDR3 is made up of 12 amino acids. Trimming removed 3 bases from V and 6 bases from J; junction bases left unmatched: 2. Here the CDR3 DNA reads TGTGCCAGCAGCTGGGGGACAGATGGCTACACCTTC. Its protein is CASSWGTDGYTF.

The CDR3, as DNA: TGTGCCAGCAGCCCAGCGGTGGGGACCCAGTACTTC. This encodes CASSPAVGTQYF. This chain connects TRBV11-3 to TRBJ2-5; D possibly corresponds to TRBD2 (5 bases). Deletions cut 5 bases from V and 7 bases from J, with 11 bases between. This CDR3 spans 12 amino acids. CDR1 is SGHNT and CDR2 is YENEEA in the germline V gene.

The chain has TRBV5-4 and TRBJ1-2; 8 bases match TRBD1. Germline CDR1 reads SGHNT; CDR2 reads YYREEE (reference sequence). The CDR3 runs to 12 residues. Trimming cost V 4 bases and J 8 bases; bases outside gene matches: 4. CDR3 sequence (DNA): TGTGCCAGCAGCCGGGGGACAGGAGGCTACACCTTC. It specifies CASSRGTGGYTF.

The chain links TRBV7-2 to TRBJ2-5; no clear D. Germline V gene sequence: CDR1 SGHTA, CDR2 FQGNSA. V was shortened by 1 base and J by 2 bases, with 11 bases between the two germline ends. CDR3 length equals 15 residues. The CDR3 DNA reads TGTGCCAGCAGCTTAGGGGTCAGAGGTCAAGAGACCCAGTACTTC. It is translated as CASSLGVRGQETQYF.

The chain combines TRBV5-1 with TRBJ2-3; TRBD1 aligns across 8 bases. Trimming took 5 bases from V and 4 from J; bases not matched to a gene: 6. Per germline, CDR1 SGHRS and CDR2 YFSETQ. The CDR3 is made up of 14 amino acids. This chain's CDR3 is CASREQGGSDTQYF. The CDR3 nucleotides read TGCGCCAGCAGGGAACAGGGGGGATCAGATACGCAGTATTTT.

The genes are TRBV3-1 (or the pseudogene TRBV3-2) and TRBJ1-2, with TRBD1 identical over 9 bases. The junction had 12 bases not matched to a gene; V was cut back by 0 bases and J by 4 bases. Germline V gives CDR1 LGHDT, CDR2 YNNKEL (reference sequence). The CDR3 spans 18 residues. The CDR3 here is CASSQDLTGGAVSYGYTF. CDR3 DNA: TGTGCCAGCAGCCAAGATCTTACAGGGGGCGCGGTAAGCTATGGCTACACCTTC.

This rearrangement joins TRBV12-3 or TRBV12-4 to TRBJ2-3; tentatively, D is TRBD1 (5 bases). V was pared by 7 bases and J by 3 bases, with 11 bases between. The CDR3 consists of 13 residues. CDR3: CASKQGGTDTQYF. The CDR3 DNA is TGTGCCAGCAAGCAGGGTGGTACAGATACGCAGTATTTT.

This sequence joins TRBV6-5 and TRBJ2-7, with D maybe TRBD1 (6 bases). This CDR3 spans 15 amino acids. Germline loops: CDR1 MNHEY, CDR2 SVGAGI. Trimming took off 2 bases at V and 4 bases at J, with 15 bases between the two ends. The DNA for the CDR3 is TGTGCCAGCAGTTACGAATCTGGACAGCTGTACGAGCAGTACTTC. Protein sequence: CASSYESGQLYEQYF.

CDR3 residues: CASSYEEVGTNQPQHF. CDR3 nucleotide sequence: TGTGCCAGCAGTTACGAGGAGGTCGGCACGAATCAGCCCCAGCATTTT. The chain joins TRBV6-5 to TRBJ1-5; D unresolved. Germline assignment: CDR1 MNHEY and CDR2 SVGAGI. V shed 2 bases and J shed 4 bases, with 15 bases lying between them. This CDR3 has 16 amino acids.

V and J are TRBV5-1 and TRBJ1-1; a weak D match, TRBD1 (6 bases). This CDR3 has 13 amino acids. From germline, CDR1 is SGHRS and CDR2 YFSETQ. V dropped 3 bases and J dropped 11 bases, with 17 bases sitting between them. CDR3 amino acids: CASSSGTPIGAFF. The DNA for the CDR3 is TGCGCCAGCAGCTCCGGGACACCCATCGGGGCTTTCTTT.

The CDR3 loop reads CASSQKTGGNQPQHF. CDR3 nucleotide sequence: TGTGCCAGCTCACAAAAGACAGGGGGCAATCAGCCCCAGCATTTT. This chain connects TRBV18 to TRBJ1-5; 8 nucleotides align to TRBD1. Germline V gives CDR1 KGHSH, CDR2 LQKENI. The V gene end was trimmed by 4 bases and the J gene end by 2 bases; junction bases not matched to a gene: 4. The CDR3 extends over 15 amino acids.

This clone was recorded once. This chain joins TRBV7-2 and TRBJ2-7; 10 nucleotides align to TRBD2. Germline lookup yields CDR1 SGHTA and CDR2 FQGNSA. The CDR3 length is 16 residues. Losses at the gene ends were 7 bases for V and 3 bases for J; bases not matched to a gene: 12. This chain's CDR3 is CASTRLSAGGNYEQYF. The CDR3 coding sequence is TGTGCCAGCACCCGCCTTTCAGCGGGGGGGAACTACGAGCAGTACTTC.

A few counts support this clone. The chain carries TRBV6-5 and TRBJ1-1; 7 positions agree with TRBD1. Germline CDR1 is MNHEY and CDR2 is SVGAGI. The CDR3 is 14 amino acids. The V gene end was trimmed by 0 bases and the J gene end by 4 bases; junction bases not matched to a gene: 2. In DNA form, the CDR3 reads TGTGCCAGCAGTTACTCGGCAGGGGGCACTGAAGCTTTCTTT. Amino acids: CASSYSAGGTEAFF.

V and J are TRBV7-9 and TRBJ2-3; TRBD1 matches 9 bases. With V trimmed by 1 base and J by 4 bases, 6 bases remained unmatched. CDR1 SEHNR and CDR2 FQNEAQ come from the germline V gene (reference sequence). The CDR3 consists of 16 residues. The CDR3: CASSLVGTGWADTQYF. CDR3 in DNA: TGTGCCAGCAGCTTAGTAGGGACAGGGTGGGCAGATACGCAGTATTTT.

The V call is TRBV4-2, the J call TRBJ1-6, with D perhaps matching TRBD1 (6 bases). The CDR3 is 14 residues long. The germline V gene encodes CDR1 LGHNA and CDR2 YNFKEQ. Trimming shortened V by 6 bases and J by 7 bases, and 13 bases separated the two germline ends. CDR3 DNA: TGTGCCAGCAGATGGGGACAACAAAATTCACCCCTCCACTTT. As protein: CASRWGQQNSPLHF.